This T cell receptor (beta chain) was sequenced in a study of T cell responses to AZD1222 COVID-19 vaccine. General study findings and limits: Among AZD1222 vaccinees, only six were seropositive at baseline.

CDR3 length: 13 residues. CDR1 and CDR2 from the germline V gene are SGHTA and FQGNSA. Trimming took 4 bases from V and 5 from J, leaving 11 bases between them. With respect to this clone: Its matching antigen is unknown.

Assay used: immunoSEQ multiplex PCR; TCRdb lists only in-frame clones, some missing. Of about 100,000 clones in the sample, around 87% were seen once. The clonotype comes from an adult in good health. Sequenced material: peripheral blood, taken on day 0 of MenACWY control vaccination. V usage is TRBV7-2 and J usage is TRBJ2-5; possibly TRBD1 for D (6 bases). CDR3 DNA sequence: TGTGCCAGCAGCTATACAGGGATGGAGACCCAGTACTTC. Translating it yields CASSYTGMETQYF.